Listed here are 8 T cell receptor beta chains from one sample, sequenced in a study of PD-1 blockade in classical Hodgkin lymphoma. Exposure to brentuximab vedotin varied, and each patient had relapsed following autologous stem cell transplantation. Assay: immunoSEQ multiplex PCR; the TCRdb copy retains only in-frame clones and omits some. The sample has 19,000 or so clones; more than 70% are singletons. The source material was peripheral blood mononuclear cells (PBMCs), sampled at baseline. All receptors derive from a human donor with classical Hodgkin lymphoma.

This clone was observed once. The V gene is TRBV5-1, the J gene TRBJ2-2; possibly TRBD2 for D (5 bases). Trimming cost V 2 bases and J 4 bases, with 12 bases left between them. The CDR3 loop spans 15 amino acids. Looked up from germline, CDR1 is SGHRS and CDR2 is YFSETQ. The DNA for the CDR3 is TGCGCCAGCAGCTTAGGAGGCTTAGGCACCGGGGAGCTGTTTTTT. It translates to CASSLGGLGTGELFF. The complete variable domain, with remaining parts taken from reference TRBV5-1 and TRBJ2-2, reads KAGVTQTPRYLIKTRGQQVTLSCSPISGHRSVSWYQQTPGQGLQFLFEYFSETQRNKGNFPGRFSGRQFSNSRSEMNVSTLELGDSALYLCASSLGGLGTGELFFGEGSRLTVL.

This clone was counted a single time. This rearrangement joins TRBV10-1 to TRBJ2-3; 7 bases map to TRBD1. CDR1 is WNHNN, CDR2 SYGVQD, per germline (reference sequence). This CDR3 is built from 17 residues. The junction had 12 bases not matched to a gene; V was cut back by 6 bases and J by 0 bases. DNA for the CDR3: TGCGCCAGCAGCAGACAGGGTAGAGGCCCTAGCACAGATACGCAGTATTTT. Protein sequence: CASSRQGRGPSTDTQYF.

The V gene is TRBV4-2, the J gene TRBJ2-7; tentative D call: TRBD1 (5 bases). CDR1 and CDR2 (germline): LGHNA, YNFKEQ. With 0 bases removed from V and 2 bases from J, the gap between germline ends came to 8 bases. The CDR3 extends over 14 amino acids. The CDR3 DNA sequence: TGTGCCAGCAGCCAAGAGACAGCCACCTACGAGCAGTACTTC. It encodes CASSQETATYEQYF.

The V and J genes are TRBV11-2 and TRBJ2-6; D unclear. The CDR3 length is 17 residues. V was trimmed by 3 bases and J by 0 bases, leaving 12 bases between them. Germline V gives CDR1 SGHAT, CDR2 FQNNGV. The CDR3 spells CASSLKRLGSGANVLTF. In DNA, the CDR3 is TGTGCCAGCAGCTTGAAAAGGCTGGGCTCTGGGGCCAACGTCCTGACTTTC.

This clone was observed a few times. V gene TRBV6-5 combines with J gene TRBJ2-2; TRBD1 matches at 10 bases. Germline loops: CDR1 MNHEY, CDR2 SVGAGI. V lost 6 bases, J lost 4 bases, and 5 bases stayed unmatched. The CDR3 length is 15 residues. The CDR3 coding sequence is TGTGCCAGCAGGACCGGGACAGGGGCCACCGGGGAGCTGTTTTTT. It yields the protein CASRTGTGATGELFF.

The chain couples TRBV11-2 to TRBJ2-1, with D perhaps being TRBD1 or TRBD2 (6 bases each). The CDR3 consists of 13 residues. CDR1 and CDR2 from the germline V gene are SGHAT and FQNNGV. V was cut by 5 bases and J by 9 bases, with 14 bases left in between. The CDR3 DNA reads as TGTGCCAGCAGCACCCGACTAGGGGGTGAGCAGTTCTTC. This codes for CASSTRLGGEQFF.

The chain carries TRBV7-2 and TRBJ1-2, with 10 bases aligning to TRBD1. This CDR3 spans 16 amino acids. After removal of 5 bases from V and 6 bases from J, the junction contained 12 bases not matched to a gene. In germline, CDR1 is SGHTA, CDR2 FQGNSA. CDR3 bases: TGTGCCAGCAGCCCAGACGGACAGGGGGTTCTCCATGGCTACACCTTC. Its protein product is CASSPDGQGVLHGYTF.

This clone was observed a single time. The J gene is TRBJ2-7, the V gene TRBV9; 7 bases are shared with TRBD2. V dropped 0 bases and J dropped 4; count of bases not matched to a gene: 7. This CDR3 is built from 15 residues. In germline, CDR1 is SGDLS, CDR2 YYNGEE. CDR3 sequence (DNA): TGTGCCAGCAGCGTAGAAGTGGGAGGGAGTTACGAGCAGTACTTC. Translated, it gives CASSVEVGGSYEQYF.